The next 8 T cell receptor beta chains were all read from a single sample in a study of control samples from healthy donors and cancer patients. Data came from immunoSEQ multiplex PCR; TCRdb stores just in-frame clones and leaves some out. The sample contains fewer than 95,000 clones, roughly nine tenths of which appear only once. Material for sequencing was blood. These receptors all come from a woman aged 45-60 years in good health.

This chain connects TRBV19 to TRBJ1-1; tentative D call: TRBD1 (5 bases). This CDR3 has 14 residues. Germline-derived CDR1 and CDR2 are LNHDA and SQIVND (reference sequence). With 7 bases removed from V and 0 bases from J, the gap between germline ends came to 12 bases. This CDR3 is CASTPEGLNTEAFF. The CDR3 DNA sequence: TGTGCCAGTACCCCGGAGGGGCTGAACACTGAAGCTTTCTTT.

V usage is TRBV27 and J usage is TRBJ2-6; 7 nucleotides match TRBD2. The CDR3 extends over 17 amino acids. Germline trimming cut 2 bases from V and 2 bases from J; bases unmatched to any gene: 6. Germline V CDR1 and CDR2: MNHEY, SMNVEV (reference sequence). CDR3 coding DNA: TGTGCCAGCAGTTTACGGCCGGGGGGACCTGGGGCCAACGTCCTGACTTTC. Translating it yields CASSLRPGGPGANVLTF.

The chain employs TRBV5-1 and TRBJ1-1; no firm D call. V was pared by 3 bases and J by 3 bases, with 12 bases between. This CDR3 region has 14 residues. Germline CDR1 is SGHRS and CDR2 is YFSETQ. The CDR3 loop reads CASSSREWYTEAFF. CDR3 nucleotides: TGCGCCAGCAGCTCGAGGGAATGGTACACTGAAGCTTTCTTT.

The chain links TRBV5-1 to TRBJ1-1; no reliable D call. Germline-derived CDR1 and CDR2 are SGHRS and YFSETQ. The CDR3 has 15 amino acids. With 8 bases removed from V and 4 bases from J, the gap between germline ends came to 21 bases. In DNA form, the CDR3 reads TGCGCCAGTACCACGGACGGATCATCGAGCACTGAAGCTTTCTTT. It yields the protein CASTTDGSSSTEAFF.

V usage is TRBV5-1 and J usage is TRBJ1-2, with no clear D. Germline-derived CDR1 and CDR2 are SGHRS and YFSETQ. This CDR3 has 14 residues. V was clipped by 3 bases and J by 2 bases, with 11 bases between them. The CDR3 loop reads CASSSIGGNYGYTF. The DNA for the CDR3 is TGCGCCAGCAGCTCAATTGGAGGAAACTATGGCTACACCTTC.

The chain is built from TRBV10-1 and TRBJ2-7, with TRBD1 as a possible D gene (6 bases). The DNA end lines up better with TRBJ2-1; the J call may be wrong. The germline V gene encodes CDR1 WNHNN and CDR2 SYGVQD (reference sequence). The CDR3 is made up of 16 amino acids. CDR3 bases: TGCGCCAGCAGTGTGGATGCACAGGGCGGGTGCAATGAGCAGTTCTTC. Its translation is CASSVDAQGGCNEQFF.

In its sample, this clone was seen a few times. The chain links TRBV11-3 to TRBJ2-7; 7 nucleotides line up with TRBD1. This CDR3 region has 12 residues. Unmatched junction bases numbered 1, after V lost 4 bases and J lost 4 bases. Germline values: CDR1 SGHNT, CDR2 YENEEA. CDR3 nucleotide sequence: TGTGCCAGCAGCTCGACAGGGTACGAGCAGTACTTC. It codes for CASSSTGYEQYF.

This clone was observed a handful of times. The chain links TRBV19 to TRBJ2-1; 7 nucleotides line up with TRBD2. The germline gives CDR1 LNHDA, CDR2 SQIVND (reference sequence). CDR3 size: 13 residues. The V segment lost 8 bases and the J segment 4 bases; nucleotides outside the gene matches: 5. The CDR3 DNA reads TGTGCCAGTGCTAGCGGTCCTTACAATGAGCAGTTCTTC. Its protein is CASASGPYNEQFF. The variable domain in full, with the rest retrieved from reference TRBV19 and TRBJ2-1, is DGGITQSPKYLFRKEGQNVTLSCEQNLNHDAMYWYRQDPGQGLRLIYYSQIVNDFQKGDIAEGYSVSREKKESFPLTVTSAQKNPTAFYLCASASGPYNEQFFGPGTRLTVL.